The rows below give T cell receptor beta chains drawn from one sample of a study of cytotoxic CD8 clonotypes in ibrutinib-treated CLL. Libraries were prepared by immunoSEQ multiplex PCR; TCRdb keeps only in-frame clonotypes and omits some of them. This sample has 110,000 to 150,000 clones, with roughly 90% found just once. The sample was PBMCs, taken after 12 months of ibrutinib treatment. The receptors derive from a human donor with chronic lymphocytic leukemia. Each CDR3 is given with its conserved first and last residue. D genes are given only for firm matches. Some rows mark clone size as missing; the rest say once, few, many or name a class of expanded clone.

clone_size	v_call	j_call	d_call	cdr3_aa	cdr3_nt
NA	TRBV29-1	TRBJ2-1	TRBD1	CSVATGGFYNEQFF	TGCAGCGTGGCGACAGGGGGCTTTTACAATGAGCAGTTCTTC
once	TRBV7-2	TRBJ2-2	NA	CASSQTRKPTGELFF	TGTGCCAGCAGCCAGACGCGGAAACCCACCGGGGAGCTGTTTTTT
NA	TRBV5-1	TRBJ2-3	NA	CASSLGQTDTQYF	TGCGCCAGCAGCTTGGGGCAAACAGATACGCAGTATTTT
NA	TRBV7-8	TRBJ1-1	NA	CASSPREEAFF	TGTGCCAGCAGCCCCAGGGAAGAAGCTTTCTTT
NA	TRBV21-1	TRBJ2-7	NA	CASSKRIAELSYEQYF	TGTGCCAGCAGCAAAAGGATCGCGGAGCTCTCTTACGAGCAGTACTTC
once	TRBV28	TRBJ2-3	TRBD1	CASSVRDRHTDTQYF	TGTGCCAGCAGCGTCAGGGACAGACACACAGATACGCAGTATTTT
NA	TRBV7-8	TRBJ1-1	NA	CASSPTAHGTIGGAEAFF	TGTGCCAGCAGCCCAACTGCGCATGGAACCATAGGAGGCGCTGAAGCTTTCTTT
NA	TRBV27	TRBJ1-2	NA	CASSPRTFNYGYTF	TGTGCCAGCAGTCCCCGTACCTTTAACTATGGCTACACCTTC
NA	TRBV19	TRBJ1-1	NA	CASSIVNGWYTEAFF	TGTGCCAGTAGTATTGTTAATGGATGGTACACTGAAGCTTTCTTT
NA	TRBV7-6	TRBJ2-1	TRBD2	CASSLGLAGGTLNSYNEQFF	TGTGCCAGCAGCTTAGGGCTAGCGGGCGGAACACTGAACTCCTACAATGAGCAGTTCTTC
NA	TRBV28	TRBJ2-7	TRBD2	CASSLRLAAFYEQYF	TGTGCCAGCAGTCTCAGACTAGCAGCCTTCTACGAGCAGTACTTC
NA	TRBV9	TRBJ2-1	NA	CASSNGGASNEQFF	TGTGCCAGCAGCAATGGGGGAGCGAGCAATGAGCAGTTCTTC
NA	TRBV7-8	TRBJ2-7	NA	CASSPSPLYEQYF	TGTGCCAGCAGCCCGTCCCCTCTCTACGAGCAGTACTTC
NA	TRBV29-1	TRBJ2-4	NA	CSYRSGGKNIQYF	TGCAGCTACCGATCTGGGGGCAAAAACATTCAGTACTTC
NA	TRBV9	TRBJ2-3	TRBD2	CASSPRIGGSGSLNTQYF	TGTGCCAGCAGCCCTCGAATAGGGGGTAGCGGGAGTTTAAATACGCAGTATTTT
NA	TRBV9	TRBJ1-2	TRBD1	CASSARQGHLGGYTF	TGTGCCAGCAGCGCAAGACAGGGGCATCTCGGCGGCTACACCTTC
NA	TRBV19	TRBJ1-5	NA	CASSIRSRQSNQPQHF	TGTGCCAGTAGTATAAGGTCGCGGCAGAGCAATCAGCCCCAGCATTTT
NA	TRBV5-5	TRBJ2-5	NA	CASSIREVPKETQYF	TGTGCCAGCAGCATAAGGGAGGTCCCGAAAGAGACCCAGTACTTC
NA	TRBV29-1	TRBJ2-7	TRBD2	CSVVLARQYEQYF	TGCAGCGTGGTACTAGCGAGACAGTACGAGCAGTACTTC
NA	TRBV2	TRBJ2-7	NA	CASSLETTSYEQYF	TGTGCCAGCAGCCTAGAAACTACCTCCTACGAGCAGTACTTC
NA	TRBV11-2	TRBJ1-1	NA	CASSTGGADGSAFF	TGTGCCAGCAGCACCGGCGGAGCAGATGGCAGCGCTTTCTTT
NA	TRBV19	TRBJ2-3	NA	CASRMRATDTQYF	TGTGCCAGTAGAATGAGGGCCACAGATACGCAGTATTTT
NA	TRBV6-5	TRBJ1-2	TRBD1	CASRPPGGPNYGYTF	TGTGCCAGCAGACCCCCAGGGGGGCCGAACTATGGCTACACCTTC
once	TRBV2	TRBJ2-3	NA	CASSEVPGPTDTQYF	TGTGCCAGCAGTGAAGTGCCCGGCCCCACAGATACGCAGTATTTT
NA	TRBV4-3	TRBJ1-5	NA	CASSQDPGGSNQPQHF	TGCGCCAGCAGCCAAGATCCGGGAGGGAGCAATCAGCCCCAGCATTTT
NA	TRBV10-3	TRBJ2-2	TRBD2	CAISPLIAGGTGELFF	TGTGCCATCAGTCCCCTAATAGCGGGAGGTACCGGGGAGCTGTTTTTT
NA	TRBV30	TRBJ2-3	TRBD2	CAWSLQGLAGDTQYF	TGTGCCTGGAGTCTGCAGGGACTAGCGGGAGATACGCAGTATTTT
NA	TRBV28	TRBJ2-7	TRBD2	CASSLSQLAGRVEQYF	TGTGCCAGCAGTTTGAGCCAACTAGCGGGACGGGTCGAGCAGTACTTC
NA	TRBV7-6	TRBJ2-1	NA	CASSSISGPYNEQFF	TGTGCCAGCAGCTCTATTTCGGGGCCCTACAATGAGCAGTTCTTC
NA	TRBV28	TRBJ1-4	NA	CASTHRAATNEKLFF	TGTGCCAGCACCCACCGGGCAGCCACTAATGAAAAACTGTTTTTT
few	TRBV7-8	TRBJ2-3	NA	CASSLADTQYF	TGTGCCAGCAGCTTAGCAGATACGCAGTATTTT
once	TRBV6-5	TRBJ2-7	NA	CASTQGGDQYF	TGTGCCAGCACCCAGGGCGGAGATCAGTACTTC
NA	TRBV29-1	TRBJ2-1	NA	CSVEWTANEQFF	TGCAGCGTTGAATGGACTGCGAATGAGCAGTTCTTC
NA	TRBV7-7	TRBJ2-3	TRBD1	CASSPRTGDTQYF	TGTGCTAGCAGCCCCCGGACAGGGGATACGCAGTATTTT
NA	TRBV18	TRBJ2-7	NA	CASSPGTSTYEQYF	TGTGCCAGCTCACCGGGGACGTCTACCTACGAGCAGTACTTC
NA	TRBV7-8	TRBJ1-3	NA	CASSPRGEIFKDF	TGTGCCAGCAGCCCGCGAGGGGAAATCTTTAAGGATTTT
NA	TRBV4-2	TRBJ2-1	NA	CASSQDVKAHNEQFF	TGTGCCAGCAGCCAAGATGTTAAGGCCCACAATGAGCAGTTCTTC
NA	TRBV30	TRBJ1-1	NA	CAWSRGPPFPFF	TGTGCCTGGAGCCGGGGACCCCCTTTCCCTTTCTTT
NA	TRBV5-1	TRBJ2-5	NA	CASNLTDGIGETQYF	TGCGCCAGCAACTTGACCGACGGGATCGGCGAGACCCAGTACTTC
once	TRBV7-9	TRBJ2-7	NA	CASSFPQGGEEQYF	TGTGCCAGCAGCTTCCCACAGGGGGGGGAGGAGCAGTACTTC
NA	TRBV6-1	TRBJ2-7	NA	CASLSFTPHSYEQYF	TGTGCCAGCTTATCCTTTACACCTCATTCCTACGAGCAGTACTTC
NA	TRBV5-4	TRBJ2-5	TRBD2	CASRPTSGRRETQYF	TGTGCCAGCAGACCCACTAGCGGGAGGAGAGAGACCCAGTACTTC
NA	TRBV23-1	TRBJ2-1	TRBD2	CASSQSRNTVASGRAGSYNEQFF	TGCGCCAGCAGTCAATCGCGAAATACAGTTGCTAGCGGGAGGGCCGGATCCTACAATGAGCAGTTCTTC
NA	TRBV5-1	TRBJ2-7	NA	CASKETSYEQYF	TGCGCCAGCAAAGAGACCTCCTACGAGCAGTACTTC
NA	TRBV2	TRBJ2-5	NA	CASTPSETQYF	TGTGCCAGCACCCCGAGCGAGACCCAGTACTTC
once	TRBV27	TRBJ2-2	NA	CASSFSRNTGELFF	TGTGCCAGCAGTTTTTCGAGGAACACCGGGGAGCTGTTTTTT
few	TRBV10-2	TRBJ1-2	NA	CASSETITNNYGYTF	TGCGCCAGCAGTGAGACAATAACCAATAACTATGGCTACACCTTC
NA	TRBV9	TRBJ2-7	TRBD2	CASSAASGIYEQYF	TGTGCCAGCAGCGCCGCTAGCGGTATCTACGAGCAGTACTTC
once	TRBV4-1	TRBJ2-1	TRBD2	CATPPNREGRRVEQFF	TGCGCCACCCCGCCTAACCGGGAGGGCCGGAGGGTTGAGCAGTTCTTC
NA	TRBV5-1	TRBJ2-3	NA	CASSFTKVPTDTQYF	TGCGCCAGCAGCTTCACCAAGGTACCCACAGATACGCAGTATTTT
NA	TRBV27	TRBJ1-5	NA	CATTNSYGSNQPQHF	TGTGCCACCACGAACTCTTACGGTAGCAATCAGCCCCAGCATTTT
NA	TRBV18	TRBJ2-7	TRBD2	CASSPRLAGLYEQYF	TGTGCCAGCTCACCGCGACTAGCGGGATTATACGAGCAGTACTTC
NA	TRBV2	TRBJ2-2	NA	CASGGLMGELFF	TGTGCCAGCGGGGGCCTGATGGGGGAGCTGTTTTTT
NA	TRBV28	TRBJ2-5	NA	CASSLVGAQETQYF	TGTGCCAGCAGCCTTGTAGGTGCCCAAGAGACCCAGTACTTC
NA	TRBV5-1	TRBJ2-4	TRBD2	CASSLDIFLAGDSKNIQYF	TGCGCCAGCAGCTTGGATATCTTCTTAGCGGGAGATTCCAAAAACATTCAGTACTTC
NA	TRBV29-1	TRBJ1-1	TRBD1	CSVEGRGQGARGNTEAFF	TGCAGCGTTGAAGGCAGGGGACAGGGGGCGCGGGGGAACACTGAAGCTTTCTTT
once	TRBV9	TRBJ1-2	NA	CASSLSGHGGYTF	TGTGCCAGCAGCCTATCGGGACACGGAGGCTACACCTTC